The 26 T cell receptor beta chains below come from one sample, sequenced in a study of shared clonotypes between healthy human individuals. Clones were sequenced by immunoSEQ multiplex PCR, and TCRdb holds only the in-frame ones, with some missing. The table has a few hundred thousand clones, more than 95% seen once. The specimen was naive CD4+ T cells sorted from blood. The subset was: CD45RA+ positively selected. These receptors were taken from a woman aged 25 to 39 in good health.

Notes on this clone: Other DNA sequences of this sample code for an identical CDR3. The chain is built from TRBV28 and TRBJ2-7, with D perhaps matching TRBD2 (6 bases). Germline V CDR1 and CDR2: MDHEN, SYDVKM. The CDR3 has 12 residues. V lost 6 bases to trimming and J lost 1 base, with 7 bases between them. Here the CDR3 DNA reads TGTGCCAGCAGGGAGGGATCCTACGAGCAGTACTTC. Translating gives CASREGSYEQYF. Together with reference TRBV28 and TRBJ2-7, the CDR3 gives the full variable domain: DVKVTQSSRYLVKRTGEKVFLECVQDMDHENMFWYRQDPGLGLRLIYFSYDVKMKEKGDIPEGYSVSREKKERFSLILESASTNQTSMYLCASREGSYEQYFGPGTRLTVT.

The V call is TRBV10-3, the J call TRBJ2-5; unclear D gene. Trimming pared 0 bases from V and 3 bases from J, leaving 8 bases between. This CDR3 region has 14 residues. Germline lookup yields CDR1 ENHRY and CDR2 SYGVKD. Written as DNA, the CDR3 is TGTGCCATCAGTGAGTCTTCCCAGGAAGAGACCCAGTACTTC. It yields the protein CAISESSQEETQYF.

This chain uses TRBV5-4 with TRBJ2-3; possibly TRBD2 for D (5 bases). Germline lookup yields CDR1 SGHNT and CDR2 YYREEE (reference sequence). Trimming cost V 3 bases and J 0 bases, with 11 bases left between them. The CDR3 sequence is 15 residues long. CDR3 sequence reads: CASSSTTTSTDTQYF. The CDR3, as DNA: TGTGCCAGCAGCTCGACTACTACTAGCACAGATACGCAGTATTTT.

The chain carries TRBV5-4 and TRBJ1-1; tentatively, D is TRBD1 (6 bases). This CDR3 spans 11 amino acids. The germline gives CDR1 SGHNT, CDR2 YYREEE (reference sequence). V was trimmed by 1 base and J by 8 bases, leaving 6 bases between them. The CDR3 coding sequence is TGTGCCAGCAGCTTGACAGGGGAAGCTTTCTTT. Translation: CASSLTGEAFF.

This clone was detected only once. The rearrangement joins TRBV27 to TRBJ1-2, with 11 nucleotides matching TRBD1. V shed 4 bases, J shed 7 bases, and the junction held 8 bases outside the gene matches. Germline assignment: CDR1 MNHEY and CDR2 SMNVEV (reference sequence). The CDR3 consists of 15 residues. This chain's CDR3 is CASSSDRGLRLGYTF. The CDR3 DNA is TGTGCCAGCAGTTCGGACAGGGGGCTCCGTCTTGGCTACACCTTC.

This rearrangement joins TRBV28 to TRBJ2-3, with 7 bases identical to TRBD1. CDR1 is MDHEN and CDR2 is SYDVKM in the germline V gene. This CDR3 is built from 16 residues. J was trimmed by 3 bases and V by 6 bases; bases with no gene match: 12. The CDR3 loop reads CASSSTLKTGTDTQYF. The CDR3 DNA reads as TGTGCCAGCAGCTCCACCCTAAAGACAGGGACAGATACGCAGTATTTT.

The rearrangement links TRBV19 to TRBJ2-7, with 7 bases matching TRBD2. V was clipped by 3 bases and J by 5 bases; unmatched bases: 28. The CDR3 runs to 21 residues. CDR1 is LNHDA and CDR2 is SQIVND in the germline V gene (reference sequence). The DNA for the CDR3 is TGTGCCAGTAGTATTAGGGTGCGTCATCACATCCCCTCAGGAGCGGGAAACGAGCAGTACTTC. Encoded protein: CASSIRVRHHIPSGAGNEQYF. Supplemented by reference TRBV19 and TRBJ2-7, the full variable domain reads DGGITQSPKYLFRKEGQNVTLSCEQNLNHDAMYWYRQDPGQGLRLIYYSQIVNDFQKGDIAEGYSVSREKKESFPLTVTSAQKNPTAFYLCASSIRVRHHIPSGAGNEQYFGPGTRLTVT.

The V gene is TRBV5-1, the J gene TRBJ2-3; D unresolved. CDR3 length: 14 residues. The germline V gene has CDR1 SGHRS and CDR2 YFSETQ. The V gene lost 0 bases and the J gene lost 2 bases, with 7 bases spanning the gap. The CDR3 bases are TGCGCCAGCAGCTTGGGGCGGAACACAGATACGCAGTATTTT. Protein product: CASSLGRNTDTQYF. The variable domain in full, with the rest retrieved from reference TRBV5-1 and TRBJ2-3, is KAGVTQTPRYLIKTRGQQVTLSCSPISGHRSVSWYQQTPGQGLQFLFEYFSETQRNKGNFPGRFSGRQFSNSRSEMNVSTLELGDSALYLCASSLGRNTDTQYFGPGTRLTVL.

The rearrangement uses TRBV9 and TRBJ1-3; D gene ambiguous. The V and J ends lost 0 bases and 7 bases respectively, with 2 bases between them. CDR3 length: 11 residues. Germline V gene data show CDR1 as SGDLS and CDR2 as YYNGEE. The CDR3 sequence is CASSVGNTIYF. The CDR3 DNA is TGTGCCAGCAGCGTAGGTAACACCATATATTTT.

This clone has only one observation. This chain joins TRBV29-1 and TRBJ2-3, with TRBD2 matching 7 bases. V trimming: 6 bases; J trimming: 4 bases; junction bases outside the gene matches: 4. Germline V gives CDR1 SQVTM, CDR2 ANQGSEA. The CDR3 contains 12 residues. In nucleotides, the CDR3 is TGCAGCGTGTTAGCGGGTGCAGATACGCAGTATTTT. Residues: CSVLAGADTQYF.

The V call is TRBV9, the J call TRBJ2-3; TRBD1 aligns across 7 bases. V lost 3 bases and J lost 2; bases outside the gene matches: 3. This CDR3 comprises 14 residues. CDR1 and CDR2 from the germline V gene are SGDLS and YYNGEE. In DNA form, the CDR3 reads TGTGCCAGCAGCGCTGGACAGGCCACAGATACGCAGTATTTT. Translating it yields CASSAGQATDTQYF.

The chain is built from TRBV18 and TRBJ2-1, with D tentatively TRBD2 (6 bases). Germline V gene lookup returns CDR1 KGHSH and CDR2 LQKENI. The CDR3 is 17 residues long. Trimming shortened V by 2 bases and J by 1 base, and 15 bases separated the two germline ends. CDR3 DNA sequence: TGTGCCAGCTCACCAAGTTGGGGGGTCGGGTCCTACAATGAGCAGTTCTTC. Encoded protein: CASSPSWGVGSYNEQFF.

The chain carries TRBV4-1 and TRBJ2-3; maybe TRBD1 (6 bases). V lost 0 bases and J lost 0, with 16 bases in between. Germline-derived CDR1 and CDR2 are MGHRA and YSYEKL. This CDR3 comprises 18 residues. This chain's CDR3 is CASSQDKWDTSSTDTQYF. The CDR3 nucleotides read TGCGCCAGCAGCCAAGATAAGTGGGACACCTCTAGCACAGATACGCAGTATTTT.

V is TRBV6-5 and J is TRBJ2-7; 11 bases match TRBD2. With 6 bases clipped from V and 3 bases from J, the junction kept 7 bases outside the gene matches. Germline assignment: CDR1 MNHEY and CDR2 SVGAGI. The CDR3 sequence is 15 residues long. The CDR3 sequence is CASSYGLAGLYEQYF. The CDR3 bases are TGTGCCAGCAGCTACGGACTAGCGGGCCTCTACGAGCAGTACTTC.

Turning to this clone: The junction departs from germline at one end; a sequencing error may be responsible. The gene calls are TRBV6-1 and TRBJ1-5; 7 bases align to TRBD1. The CDR3 consists of 15 residues. Germline-derived CDR1 and CDR2 are MNHNS and SASEGT. Here the CDR3 reads CASIEPRQGGEPQHF. In nucleotides, the CDR3 is TGTGCCAGCATTGAACCTCGCCAGGGGGGCGAGCCCCAGCATTTT.

V and J are TRBV7-9 and TRBJ2-5; TRBD2 agrees at 9 bases. The better agreement between TRBJ2-7 and the DNA end casts doubt on the J call. The CDR3 runs to 19 residues. Germline V CDR1 and CDR2: SEHNR, FQNEAQ (reference sequence). CDR3 nucleotides: TGTGCCAGCAGCTTAGATCACGGTACGACTAGCGGCAAGCCCTACGAGCAGTACTTC. It codes for CASSLDHGTTSGKPYEQYF.

Written as DNA, the CDR3 is TGCGCCAGCAACCAGACAGCGCCTACGGGGCAGTACTTC. The encoded protein is CASNQTAPTGQYF. V gene TRBV5-1 combines with J gene TRBJ2-7; tentative D call: TRBD1 (5 bases). Germline V gene sequence: CDR1 SGHRS, CDR2 YFSETQ. Trimming cost V 6 bases and J 9 bases, with 19 bases left between them. The CDR3 length is 13 residues.

This sequence joins TRBV19 and TRBJ2-7, with TRBD2 matching over 11 bases. The CDR3 covers 16 residues. Per germline, CDR1 LNHDA and CDR2 SQIVND (reference sequence). J lost 1 base, V lost 5 bases, and 7 bases had no gene match. In DNA, the CDR3 is TGTGCCAGTAGTCCGACCGGGACTAGCGGTTCCTACGAGCAGTACTTC. It yields the protein CASSPTGTSGSYEQYF.

The chain uses TRBV30 and TRBJ2-1; either TRBD1 or TRBD2 may supply D (5 bases each). V was clipped by 2 bases and J by 2 bases, with 16 bases between them. The germline gives CDR1 GTSNPN, CDR2 SVGIG (reference sequence). This CDR3 comprises 16 residues. The CDR3 bases are TGTGCCTGGAGTAGGCTAGGGGACCGAACCTACAATGAGCAGTTCTTC. Translation: CAWSRLGDRTYNEQFF.

This clone was counted once. The chain recombines TRBV29-1 with TRBJ1-3; 9 nucleotides line up with TRBD1. The CDR3 runs to 15 residues. V lost 3 bases and J lost 0; bases outside the gene matches: 3. Germline CDR1 SQVTM, CDR2 ANQGSEA. The CDR3 loop reads CSVEYRGHSGNTIYF. CDR3 DNA sequence: TGCAGCGTTGAGTACAGGGGGCACTCTGGAAACACCATATATTTT.

V is TRBV15 and J is TRBJ2-5; 7 nucleotides match TRBD1. The germline V gene has CDR1 LNHNV and CDR2 YYDKDF (reference sequence). This CDR3 has 16 amino acids. The V segment lost 1 base and the J segment 3 bases; nucleotides outside the gene matches: 8. CDR3 protein: CATSRGFRQGEETQYF. The DNA for the CDR3 is TGTGCCACCAGCAGAGGTTTTAGACAGGGTGAAGAGACCCAGTACTTC.

This clone is a singleton in its sample. The chain links TRBV7-6 to TRBJ1-2, with D tentatively TRBD1 (6 bases). V lost 2 bases, J lost 9 bases, and 10 bases lay in between. This CDR3 spans 12 amino acids. The germline V gene has CDR1 SGHVS and CDR2 FNYEAQ. CDR3 DNA: TGTGCCAGCAGCTTACTAGGACAGAGCTACACCTTC. Translated: CASSLLGQSYTF.

The rearrangement uses TRBV6-1 and TRBJ1-3; D is perhaps TRBD1 (6 bases). Trimming removed 4 bases at V and 0 bases at J, with 7 bases between. Germline values: CDR1 MNHNS, CDR2 SASEGT. This CDR3 spans 14 amino acids. The CDR3 DNA sequence: TGTGCCAGCAGTGTGGACAGCTCTGGAAACACCATATATTTT. Translating it yields CASSVDSSGNTIYF.

This chain uses TRBV27 with TRBJ1-1, with unresolved D. The CDR3 is 12 residues long. The ends were cut back, 4 bases at V and 11 bases at J, with 14 bases in the middle. Germline CDR1 is MNHEY and CDR2 is SMNVEV (reference sequence). CDR3 sequence: CASSSTTRSAFF. The CDR3 bases are TGTGCCAGCAGTTCTACTACCCGCTCGGCTTTCTTT.

This chain joins TRBV6-5 and TRBJ2-2; 8 bases fit TRBD2. This CDR3 spans 15 amino acids. V lost 5 bases and J lost 3; bases outside the gene matches: 5. Germline lookup yields CDR1 MNHEY and CDR2 SVGAGI. The CDR3 bases are TGTGCCAGCAGTCCCGAGCGGGAGTACACCGGGGAGCTGTTTTTT. The encoded protein is CASSPEREYTGELFF.

This chain connects TRBV6-1 to TRBJ1-1; D is ambiguous. V was cut by 2 bases and J by 3 bases, with 10 bases left in between. Germline CDR1 reads MNHNS; CDR2 reads SASEGT. There are 14 residues in the CDR3. CDR3: CASSEWVEDTEAFF. DNA for the CDR3: TGTGCCAGCAGTGAATGGGTTGAGGACACTGAAGCTTTCTTT.